This record concerns one TCR beta chain sequence. It has no known antigen specificity. No per-base quality is available; no much larger clone lies one base away. This sample stems from a study of shared clonotypes between healthy human individuals (dated by TCRdb to between 2020 and 2021). For the wider study: A couple of women and a few men aged 18 to 49 years were included in the cohort. For each donor, three plates each were used for CD4 naive and CD4 memory, two plates were used for CD8 naive, and one plate was used for CD8 memory. The study deeply sequenced blood TCR repertoires of about five healthy adults to estimate repertoire size and the extent of clonotype sharing between individuals. To increase sequencing depth and limit assay-specific biases, different laboratories used diverse techniques to prepare libraries and sequence TCR repertoires. Leukapheresis yielded between about 0.94 and 8.9 billion PBMCs per donor. The paper's findings and limits, for the study overall: Only blood was sampled, and tissue TCR repertoires likely differ from those in blood. Compared with non-shared clonotypes, the clonotypes found in all four sorted-subset donors had higher generation probabilities. Approximately 5% of naive CD4, around 4% of naive CD8, about 2.5% of memory CD4, and roughly 0.4% of memory CD8 clonotypes were shared across a few donors. Pairwise subsampling indicated that sequencing depth was expected to affect the degree of clonotype sharing among donors. Naive subsets generally had larger estimated clonotype richness than memory subsets. Even with the large sequencing depth, rarefaction of the sorted-subset datasets indicated that sequencing was incomplete. Because the study included only a small number of donors, the genetic and exposure-history diversity represented was limited.

CD8 naive samples consisted of CD45RO-negative cells that were positively selected for CCR7, yielding a CD45RA+CCR7+ population without TemRA cells. Healthy HIV-negative adults with no recently reported acute infections or vaccinations were included as donors. All donors were Caucasian adults living in Nashville, Tennessee, USA. After blood collection by leukapheresis, PBMCs were isolated using Ficoll-Histopaque density gradient centrifugation and then cryopreserved in the vapor phase of liquid nitrogen. Purity and quantity of every magnetically sorted T cell population were checked by analytical flow cytometry. Genomic DNA was isolated from each sorted fraction and quantified by UV absorbance on a Nanodrop 2000c. Reading the germline V gene gives CDR1 SQVTM and CDR2 ANQGSEA. Including the terminal cysteine and phenylalanine, the CDR3 comprises 11 residues. Kept here is only the CDR3 DNA, which spans 33 bases and is read in frame from base 1. Cut back by 7 bases and 7 bases, the V and J ends lie 11 bases apart.

Using the deep immunoSEQ assay, multiplex PCR amplified TCR CDR3 regions from genomic DNA. Extracted genomic DNA from each cell subset was distributed evenly across all wells of several immunoSEQ 96-well plates, and each plate was treated as a replicate. Each replicate PCR for sorted subsets received about 180 ng genomic DNA, equal to some 32,000 T cell genomes. Purified libraries were quantified with a Qubit 3.0 fluorometer, sized on a Bioanalyzer 2100, and re-quantified with the KAPA Library Quantification kit. Each immunoSEQ 96-well plate was sequenced on its own single-read 150-cycle Illumina NextSeq 550 flow cell. In the source study's methods: Because the immunoSEQ output included only junctional sequences and no quality scores, the filtering could not be the same as the filtering used for full-length reads. Sequences were annotated with PyIR, a Python wrapper for IgBLAST v1.9, and V/J genes and CDR3 were assigned using IMGT germline references. Any read was removed if the V/J assignment was weak (E-value above 1e-6), the CDR3 was missing, or the read contained stop codons, out-of-frame junctions, or ambiguous translated residues. V3J clonotypes were defined as sequences sharing the same inferred V gene, J gene, and CDR3 amino acid sequence. Percentage overlap between repertoires was calculated by dividing the number of shared unique clonotypes by the size of the smaller repertoire. Repertoire richness was assessed with RTK rarefaction, the Chao1 estimator, and Recon v2.1 estimates of unobserved clonotypes. Generation probabilities for all TCRbeta clonotypes obtained by the gDNA method from a handful of donors were computed using OLGA. TCRdb obtained this table from immuneACCESS and retained in-frame rearrangements with V and J assigned. These tables miss some clones; where compared with another copy, unresolved V genes account for less than half of the shortfall, and the remainder is unexplained. D and trimming were read from the DNA, whereas the V and J calls and clone size are those reported in that table. The sample table shows about 1,900,000 clones, and 85% to 95% are seen once. The ten top clones hold around 1% of the sample.

Recombination linked TRBV29-1 to TRBJ2-1; a weak D assignment points to TRBD1 (6 bases agree). The sequence was collected from a man between 18 and 35 years old in good health. The sequenced sample consisted of naive CD8+ T cells sorted from blood. The cell subset or site label corresponds to: CD45RA+CCR7+. The DNA sequence follows: TGCAGCGCAACGCAGGGGAATGAGCAGTTCTTC. This encodes CSATQGNEQFF.